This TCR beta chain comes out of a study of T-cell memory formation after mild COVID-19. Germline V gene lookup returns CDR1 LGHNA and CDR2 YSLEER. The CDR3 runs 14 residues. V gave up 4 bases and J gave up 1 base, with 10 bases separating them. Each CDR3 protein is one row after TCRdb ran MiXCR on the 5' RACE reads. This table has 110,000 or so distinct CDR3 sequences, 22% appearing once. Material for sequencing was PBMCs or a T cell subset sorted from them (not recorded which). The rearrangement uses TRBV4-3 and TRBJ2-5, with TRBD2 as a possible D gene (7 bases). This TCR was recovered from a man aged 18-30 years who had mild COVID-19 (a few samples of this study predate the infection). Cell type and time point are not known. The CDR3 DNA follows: TGCGCCAGCAGCCTGGGGGGGCGCCAAGAGACCCAGTACTTC. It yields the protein CASSLGGRQETQYF.